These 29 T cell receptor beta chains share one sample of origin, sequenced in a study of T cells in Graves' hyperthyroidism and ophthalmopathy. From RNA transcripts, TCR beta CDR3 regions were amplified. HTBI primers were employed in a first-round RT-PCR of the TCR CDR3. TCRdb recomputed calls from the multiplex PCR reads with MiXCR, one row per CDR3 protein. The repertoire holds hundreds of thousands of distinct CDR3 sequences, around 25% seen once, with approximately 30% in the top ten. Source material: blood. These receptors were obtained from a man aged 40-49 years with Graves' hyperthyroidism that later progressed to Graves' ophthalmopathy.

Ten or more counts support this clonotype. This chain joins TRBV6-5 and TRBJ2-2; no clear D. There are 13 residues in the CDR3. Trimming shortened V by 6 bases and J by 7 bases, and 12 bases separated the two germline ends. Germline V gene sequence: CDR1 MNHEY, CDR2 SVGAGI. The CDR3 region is CASRVGLHGELFF. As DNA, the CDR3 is TGTGCCAGCAGGGTGGGATTGCACGGGGAGCTGTTTTTT.

This CDR3 is CASSMGTWNQPQHF. The CDR3 DNA follows: TGTGCCAGTAGTATGGGGACATGGAATCAGCCCCAGCATTTT. This chain connects TRBV19 to TRBJ1-5; a possible D gene is TRBD1 (6 bases). Trimming stripped 3 bases from V and 4 bases from J, with 10 bases between. CDR1 and CDR2 (germline): LNHDA, SQIVND (reference sequence). CDR3 length: 14 residues.

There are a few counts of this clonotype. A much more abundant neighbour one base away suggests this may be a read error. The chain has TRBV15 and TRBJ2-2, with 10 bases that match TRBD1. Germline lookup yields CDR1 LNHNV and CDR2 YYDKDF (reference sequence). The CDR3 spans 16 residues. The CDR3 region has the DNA TGTACCACCAGCAGATTCCCTGGACAGGGGGACGGGGAGCTGTTTTTT. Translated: CTTSRFPGQGDGELFF.

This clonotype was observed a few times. The CDR3 sequence is CAGEGRSGNTIYF. The CDR3 DNA reads as TGTGCCGGGGAAGGGAGATCTGGAAACACCATATATTTT. J is TRBJ1-3 and V is TRBV10-3; D unclear. CDR3 size: 13 residues. Germline loops: CDR1 ENHRY, CDR2 SYGVKD. Trimming took off 11 bases at V and 1 base at J, with 12 bases between the two ends.

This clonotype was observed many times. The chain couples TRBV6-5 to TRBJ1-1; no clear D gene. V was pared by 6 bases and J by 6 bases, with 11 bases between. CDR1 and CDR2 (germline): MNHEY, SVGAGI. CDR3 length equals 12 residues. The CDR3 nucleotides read TGTGCCAGCAGCTGGGGTCCTGCTGAAGCTTTCTTT. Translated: CASSWGPAEAFF.

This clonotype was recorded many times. The CDR3 DNA reads as TGTGCCAGCAGTTGGAGGACAGACTACGAGCAGTACTTC. Residues: CASSWRTDYEQYF. The chain uses TRBV12-3 or TRBV12-4 and TRBJ2-7, with D possibly TRBD1 on 6 matching bases. The V gene lost 4 bases and the J gene lost 3 bases, with 10 bases spanning the gap. The CDR3 extends over 13 amino acids.

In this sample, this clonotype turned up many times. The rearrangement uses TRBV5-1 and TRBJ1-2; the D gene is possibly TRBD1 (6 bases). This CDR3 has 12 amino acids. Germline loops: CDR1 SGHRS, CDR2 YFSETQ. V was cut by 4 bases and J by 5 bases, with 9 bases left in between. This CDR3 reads CASSGGLYGYTF. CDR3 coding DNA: TGCGCCAGCAGCGGGGGCTTGTATGGCTACACCTTC.

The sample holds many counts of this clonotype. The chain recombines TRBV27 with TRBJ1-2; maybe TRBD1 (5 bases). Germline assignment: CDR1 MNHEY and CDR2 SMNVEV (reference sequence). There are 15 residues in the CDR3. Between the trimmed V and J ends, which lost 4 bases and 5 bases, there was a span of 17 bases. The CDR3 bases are TGTGCCAGCAGTTCCTTAGGCGGGACTGAATATGGCTACACCTTC. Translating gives CASSSLGGTEYGYTF.

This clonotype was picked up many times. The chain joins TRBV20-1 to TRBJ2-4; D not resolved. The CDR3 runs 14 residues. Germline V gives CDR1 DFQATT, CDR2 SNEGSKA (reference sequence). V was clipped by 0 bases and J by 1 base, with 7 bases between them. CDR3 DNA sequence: TGCAGTGCTAGAGATGATAGCGCCAAAAACATTCAGTACTTC. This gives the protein CSARDDSAKNIQYF.

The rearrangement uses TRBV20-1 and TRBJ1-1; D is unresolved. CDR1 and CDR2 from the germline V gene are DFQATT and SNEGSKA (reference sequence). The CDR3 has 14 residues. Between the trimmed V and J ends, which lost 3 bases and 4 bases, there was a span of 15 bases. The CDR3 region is CSARGGVIGTEAFF. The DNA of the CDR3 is TGCAGTGCTAGGGGCGGGGTTATAGGCACTGAAGCTTTCTTT.

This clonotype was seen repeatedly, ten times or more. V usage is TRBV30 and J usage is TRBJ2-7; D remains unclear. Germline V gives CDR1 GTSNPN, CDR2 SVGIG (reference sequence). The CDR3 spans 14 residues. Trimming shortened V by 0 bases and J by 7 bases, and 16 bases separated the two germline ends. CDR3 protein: CAWSVSETVGEQYF. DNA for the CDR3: TGTGCCTGGAGTGTTAGTGAAACCGTGGGGGAGCAGTACTTC.

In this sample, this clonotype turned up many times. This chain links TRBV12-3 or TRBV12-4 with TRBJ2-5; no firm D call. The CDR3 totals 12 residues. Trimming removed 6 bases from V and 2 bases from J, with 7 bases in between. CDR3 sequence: CASRLGQETQYF. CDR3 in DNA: TGTGCCAGCAGGCTAGGGCAAGAGACCCAGTACTTC.

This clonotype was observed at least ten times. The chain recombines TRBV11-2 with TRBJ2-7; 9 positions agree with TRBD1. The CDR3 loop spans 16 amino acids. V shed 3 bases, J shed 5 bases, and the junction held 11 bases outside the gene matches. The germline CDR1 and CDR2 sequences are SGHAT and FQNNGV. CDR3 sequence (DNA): TGTGCCAGCAGCTTCCCGTCGGGACAGGGCCCCCACGAGCAGTACTTC. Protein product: CASSFPSGQGPHEQYF.

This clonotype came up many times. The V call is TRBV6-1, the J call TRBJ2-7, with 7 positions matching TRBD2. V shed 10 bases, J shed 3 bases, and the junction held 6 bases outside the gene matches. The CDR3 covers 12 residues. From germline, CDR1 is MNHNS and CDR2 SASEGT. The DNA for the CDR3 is TGTGCCACAGGACTAGAGAGCTACGAGCAGTACTTC. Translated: CATGLESYEQYF.

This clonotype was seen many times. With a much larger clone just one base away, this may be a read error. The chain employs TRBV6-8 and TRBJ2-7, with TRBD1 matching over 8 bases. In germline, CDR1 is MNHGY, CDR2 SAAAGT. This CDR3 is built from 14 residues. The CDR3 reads CASIMDREAYGQYF. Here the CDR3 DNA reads TGTGCCAGCATCATGGACAGGGAAGCCTACGGGCAGTACTTC.

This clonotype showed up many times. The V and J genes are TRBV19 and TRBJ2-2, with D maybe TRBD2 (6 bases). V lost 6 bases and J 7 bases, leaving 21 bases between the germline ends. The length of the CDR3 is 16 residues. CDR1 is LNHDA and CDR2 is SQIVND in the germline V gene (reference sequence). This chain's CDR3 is CASSPLGGTSVGELFF. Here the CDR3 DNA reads TGTGCCAGTAGCCCCCTCGGGGGAACATCCGTCGGGGAGCTGTTTTTT.

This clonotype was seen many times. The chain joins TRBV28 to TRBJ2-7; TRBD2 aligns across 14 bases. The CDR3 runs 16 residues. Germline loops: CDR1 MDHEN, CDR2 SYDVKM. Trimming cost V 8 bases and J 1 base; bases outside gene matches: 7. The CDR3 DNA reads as TGTGCCAGCGGGACTAGCGGGAGTGTTGGTTCCTACGAGCAGTACTTC. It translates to CASGTSGSVGSYEQYF.

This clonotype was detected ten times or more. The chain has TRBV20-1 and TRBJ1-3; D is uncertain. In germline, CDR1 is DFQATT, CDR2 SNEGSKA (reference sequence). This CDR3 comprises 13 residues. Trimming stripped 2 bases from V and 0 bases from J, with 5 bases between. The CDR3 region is CSARLPSGNTIYF. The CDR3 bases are TGCAGTGCTAGATTGCCCTCTGGAAACACCATATATTTT.

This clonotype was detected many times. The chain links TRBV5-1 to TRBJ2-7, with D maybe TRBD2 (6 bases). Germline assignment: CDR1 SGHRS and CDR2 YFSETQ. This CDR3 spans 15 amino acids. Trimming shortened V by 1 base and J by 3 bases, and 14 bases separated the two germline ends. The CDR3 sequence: CASSLRGSANYEQYF. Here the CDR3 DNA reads TGCGCCAGCAGCTTGCGGGGGTCGGCAAACTACGAGCAGTACTTC.

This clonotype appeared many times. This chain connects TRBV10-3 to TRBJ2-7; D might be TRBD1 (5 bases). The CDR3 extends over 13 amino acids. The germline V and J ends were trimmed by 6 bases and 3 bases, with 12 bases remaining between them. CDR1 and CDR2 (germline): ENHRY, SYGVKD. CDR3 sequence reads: CAISKQQDYEQYF. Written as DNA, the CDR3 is TGTGCCATCAGCAAACAACAGGACTACGAGCAGTACTTC.

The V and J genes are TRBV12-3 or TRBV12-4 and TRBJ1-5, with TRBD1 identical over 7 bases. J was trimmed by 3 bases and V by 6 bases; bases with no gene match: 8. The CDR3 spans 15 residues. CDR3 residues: CASRPGQSFNQPQHF. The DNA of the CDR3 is TGTGCCAGCAGACCGGGACAGAGCTTCAATCAGCCCCAGCATTTT.

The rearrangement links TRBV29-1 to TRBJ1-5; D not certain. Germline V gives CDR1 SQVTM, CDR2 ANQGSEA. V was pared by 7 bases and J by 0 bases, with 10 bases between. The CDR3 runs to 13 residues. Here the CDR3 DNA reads TGCAGCGGGGGTGATGGTAGCAATCAGCCCCAGCATTTT. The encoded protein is CSGGDGSNQPQHF.

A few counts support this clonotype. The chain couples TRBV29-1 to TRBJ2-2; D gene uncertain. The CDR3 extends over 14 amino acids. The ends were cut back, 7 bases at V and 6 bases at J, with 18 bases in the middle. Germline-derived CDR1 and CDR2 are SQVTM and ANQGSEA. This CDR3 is CSALIGPGAGELFF. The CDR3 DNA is TGCAGCGCACTCATAGGACCAGGCGCCGGGGAGCTGTTTTTT.

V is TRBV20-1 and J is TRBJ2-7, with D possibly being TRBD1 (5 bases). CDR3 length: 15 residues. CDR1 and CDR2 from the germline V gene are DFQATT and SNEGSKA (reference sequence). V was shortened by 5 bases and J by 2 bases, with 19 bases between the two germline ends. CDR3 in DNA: TGCAGTGCTCCGAGTTTAGGGGATAATACCTACGAGCAGTACTTC. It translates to CSAPSLGDNTYEQYF.

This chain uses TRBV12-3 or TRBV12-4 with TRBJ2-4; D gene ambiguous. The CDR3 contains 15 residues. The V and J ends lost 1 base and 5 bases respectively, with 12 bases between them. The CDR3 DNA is TGTGCCAGCAGTTTAGTGCTAGAGGCTCAAAACATTCAGTACTTC. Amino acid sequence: CASSLVLEAQNIQYF.

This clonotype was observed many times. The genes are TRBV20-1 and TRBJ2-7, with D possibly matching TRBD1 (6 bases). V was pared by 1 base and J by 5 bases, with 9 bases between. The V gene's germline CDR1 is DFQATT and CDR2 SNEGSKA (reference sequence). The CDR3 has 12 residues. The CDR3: CSARAQGNEQYF. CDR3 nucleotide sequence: TGCAGTGCTAGAGCCCAGGGGAACGAGCAGTACTTC.

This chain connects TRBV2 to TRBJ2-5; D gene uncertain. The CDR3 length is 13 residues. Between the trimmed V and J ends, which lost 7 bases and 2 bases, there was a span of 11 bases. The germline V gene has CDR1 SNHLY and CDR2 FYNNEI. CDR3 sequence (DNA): TGTGCCAGCATGCTCGGGTTACAAGAGACCCAGTACTTC. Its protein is CASMLGLQETQYF.

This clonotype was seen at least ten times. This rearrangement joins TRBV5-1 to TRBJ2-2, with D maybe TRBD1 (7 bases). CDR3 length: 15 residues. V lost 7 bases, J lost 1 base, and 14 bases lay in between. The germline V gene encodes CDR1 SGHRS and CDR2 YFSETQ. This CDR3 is CASRRGQRNTGELFF. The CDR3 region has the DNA TGCGCCAGCCGGAGGGGACAGAGGAACACCGGGGAGCTGTTTTTT.

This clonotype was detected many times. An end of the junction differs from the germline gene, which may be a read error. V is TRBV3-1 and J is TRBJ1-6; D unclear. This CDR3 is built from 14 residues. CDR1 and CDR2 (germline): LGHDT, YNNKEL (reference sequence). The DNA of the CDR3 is TGTGCCAGTAGCCCTCGGGGAGGAGTTTCACCCCTCCACTTT. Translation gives CASSPRGGVSPLHF.